This paragraph covers one T cell receptor beta chain sequence. The antigen it recognizes is unknown. The input lacks base qualities; no much larger clone sits a single base away. The data were taken from a study of shared clonotypes between healthy human individuals (dated by TCRdb to the early 2020s). The study in broad terms: A few men and a couple of women, aged 18 to 49 years, made up the cohort. To increase sequencing depth and limit assay-specific biases, TCR repertoire library preparation and sequencing were carried out by different laboratories using diverse techniques. Each donor's leukapheresis produced roughly between roughly 0.85 and 9.5 billion PBMCs. Blood TCR repertoires of about 5 healthy adults were deeply sequenced to estimate repertoire size and the extent of clonotype sharing between individuals. Per donor, three plates each were used for CD4 naive and CD4 memory, two for CD8 naive, and one for CD8 memory. General conclusions and limits of the study: Because the study included a small number of donors, the genetic and exposure-history diversity represented was limited. Incomplete sequencing was indicated by rarefaction of sorted-subset datasets, despite the large sequencing depth. When four donors were compared, the shared fraction of clonotypes was 5% to 6.5% for naive CD4, approximately 3.3% for naive CD8, roughly 2.5% for memory CD4, and 0.35% to 0.4% for memory CD8. Naive subsets generally had larger estimated clonotype richness than memory subsets. Only blood was sampled, and tissue TCR repertoires likely differ from those in blood. Based on pairwise subsampling, the degree of clonotype sharing among donors was expected to be affected by sequencing depth. Compared with non-shared clonotypes, the clonotypes found in all four sorted-subset donors had higher generation probabilities.

Trimming removed 2 bases from V and 6 bases from J, leaving 11 bases between the germline ends. CDR1 and CDR2, per the germline V gene, are MNHNS and SASEGT. The CDR3 runs 13 amino acids, cysteine and phenylalanine included. CDR3 DNA only is kept here, 39 bases in frame from base 1. CD8 naive samples consisted of CD45RO-negative cells that were positively selected for CCR7, yielding a CD45RA+CCR7+ population without TemRA cells. Donors were healthy HIV-negative adults with no recently reported acute infections or vaccinations. Every donor was a Caucasian adult residing in Nashville, Tennessee, USA. Blood was collected by leukapheresis, and PBMCs were isolated by Ficoll-Histopaque density gradient centrifugation and then cryopreserved in liquid nitrogen vapor phase. Analytical flow cytometry was used to check the purity and quantity of every magnetically sorted T cell population. Each sorted fraction had its genomic DNA isolated and then quantified by UV absorbance on a Nanodrop 2000c.

TCR CDR3 regions were amplified from genomic DNA by multiplex PCR using the deep immunoSEQ assay. For each cell subset, the extracted genomic DNA was distributed evenly across all wells of several immunoSEQ 96-well plates, and each plate served as one replicate. Each replicate PCR for sorted subsets received approximately 220 ng genomic DNA, equal to around 32,000 T cell genomes. Purified libraries were quantified with a Qubit 3.0 fluorometer, sized on a Bioanalyzer 2100, and re-quantified with the KAPA Library Quantification kit. Each immunoSEQ 96-well plate was sequenced on its own single-read 150-cycle Illumina NextSeq 550 flow cell. The authors processed their data as follows. The immunoSEQ output contained only junctional sequences without quality scores, so filtering could not match that applied to full-length reads. Sequences were annotated with PyIR, a Python wrapper for IgBLAST v1.9, and V/J genes and CDR3 were assigned using IMGT germline references. Reads with weak V/J assignments (E-value above 1e-6), missing CDR3, stop codons, out-of-frame junctions, or ambiguous translated residues were removed. V3J clonotypes were defined as sequences sharing an identical inferred V gene, J gene, and CDR3 amino acid sequence. Percentage overlap between repertoires was calculated by dividing the number of shared unique clonotypes by the size of the smaller repertoire. Three approaches were used to assess repertoire richness: RTK rarefaction, the Chao1 estimator, and Recon v2.1 estimates of unobserved clonotypes. Generation probabilities were computed with OLGA for all TCRbeta clonotypes obtained by the gDNA method from several donors. In TCRdb, the immuneACCESS table is reduced to in-frame sequences with V and J assigned. These tables do not hold every clone; where another copy was compared, an unresolved V gene accounts for under half, and the others remain unexplained. From that table come the V and J calls and clone size; the DNA was used to work out D and trimming. The sample includes hundreds of thousands of clones, with roughly 98% observed a single time. The top ten clonotypes cover 0.3% of the sample.

Sequences were obtained from naive CD8+ T cells sorted from blood. Reading the label with the study, this specimen's cell subset or site is: CD45RA+CCR7+. The TCR was taken from a man aged 30-40 years in good health. Recombination connected TRBV6-1 to TRBJ2-7, with a tentative D gene TRBD2 over 6 matching bases. The DNA sequence follows: TGTGCCAGCAGTGAATTGGGGGGAGGCGAGCAGTACTTC. It specifies CASSELGGGEQYF.